The rows below give T cell receptor beta chains drawn from one sample of a study of T cells in localized non-small cell lung cancer. Clones were read by immunoSEQ multiplex PCR, and TCRdb kept only the in-frame ones, dropping some. The profile shows around 24,000 clones, roughly 89% of them singletons. The specimen was peripheral blood, collected before any cancer treatment. Receptor source: a man aged 40 to 75 with stage I squamous cell lung carcinoma. Both conserved end residues are part of each CDR3. D genes are given only for firm matches. Part of the rows lack a size; the others show once, few, many or a class for expanded clones.

TRBV27	NA	TRBJ1-2	NA	CASSSGGGYTF	TGTGCCAGCAGTTCCGGGGGTGGCTACACCTTC
TRBV19	NA	TRBJ2-2	NA	CASSPLGGPYTGELFF	TGTGCCAGTAGCCCTCTTGGGGGGCCATACACCGGGGAGCTGTTTTTT
TRBV7-8	NA	TRBJ2-1	TRBD1	CASSQTGQLDYNEQFF	TGTGCCAGCAGCCAGACGGGACAGCTCGACTACAATGAGCAGTTCTTC
TRBV2	NA	TRBJ1-5	NA	CASSEGTVSQPQHF	TGTGCCAGCAGTGAAGGGACAGTCTCTCAGCCCCAGCATTTT
TRBV11-2	NA	TRBJ2-5	NA	CASSLTVPQETQYF	TGTGCCAGCAGCTTGACGGTGCCCCAAGAGACCCAGTACTTC
TRBV28	NA	TRBJ2-7	NA	CASRVTSPRAGKAYEQYF	TGTGCCAGCAGAGTTACTTCACCTCGGGCAGGGAAGGCCTACGAGCAGTACTTC
TRBV7-2	NA	TRBJ1-5	NA	CASSLAKGWFQPQHF	TGTGCCAGCAGCTTAGCGAAAGGGTGGTTTCAGCCCCAGCATTTT
TRBV2	few	TRBJ1-5	NA	CASTDSLYSNQPQHF	TGTGCCAGCACGGACAGCCTCTATAGCAATCAGCCCCAGCATTTT
TRBV4-1	NA	TRBJ1-3	NA	CASSQEAWMDTIYF	TGCGCCAGCAGCCAAGAAGCATGGATGGACACCATATATTTT
TRBV4-1	NA	TRBJ2-7	NA	CASSLQTDYEQYF	TGCGCCAGCAGCCTCCAAACCGATTACGAGCAGTACTTC
TRBV7-7	NA	TRBJ2-1	TRBD2	CASSLGGVDNEQFF	TGTGCCAGCAGCTTGGGAGGGGTAGACAATGAGCAGTTCTTC
TRBV5-4	NA	TRBJ1-2	TRBD1	CASSFTGADYGYTF	TGTGCCAGCAGCTTTACAGGGGCCGACTATGGCTACACCTTC
TRBV28	NA	TRBJ1-5	TRBD1	CASSWGGSWRQGVQPQHF	TGTGCCAGCAGTTGGGGCGGTTCGTGGCGACAGGGCGTTCAGCCCCAGCATTTT
TRBV7-2	NA	TRBJ2-3	NA	CASSLSRTSDTQYF	TGTGCCAGCAGCTTAAGCCGTACCTCAGATACGCAGTATTTT
TRBV10-3	NA	TRBJ2-5	TRBD1	CAIRGGQGSETQYF	TGTGCCATCAGGGGTGGACAGGGTTCGGAGACCCAGTACTTC
TRBV6-6	NA	TRBJ2-5	TRBD2	CAGSSGGNQETQYF	TGTGCGGGGTCTAGCGGGGGAAACCAAGAGACCCAGTACTTC
TRBV2	few	TRBJ1-5	TRBD1	CASSITGDQPQHF	TGTGCCAGCAGTATAACAGGGGATCAGCCCCAGCATTTT